This T cell receptor beta chain derives from a study of OX40 agonist ivuxolimab in advanced cancers. Overall study context: A male proportion of about 84% was recorded, with mean age 60 years and range roughly 23 to 79. Earlier anti-PD-1, anti-PD-L1 or anti-CTLA-4 therapy was permitted; over 35% had received some. Whole-study results and caveats: Some patients who did not respond also had low normalized T-cell clonal expansion. CD8+ T cells (on average) carried more expanded clones than CD4+ T cells.

Deletions cut 4 bases from V and 3 bases from J, with 12 bases between. Per the germline V gene, CDR1 is MNHNS and CDR2 is SASEGT. This CDR3 is 14 amino acids long. Profiled with immunoSEQ multiplex PCR; TCRdb holds only in-frame clones, not every one. The table has tens of thousands of clones, around nine tenths seen once; the top ten hold about 1.6%. Notes on this clone: Its antigen remains unidentified.

V and J are TRBV6-1 and TRBJ1-1; D is possibly TRBD1 (6 bases). The clonotype was recovered from an adult with an advanced solid tumor such as melanoma, head and neck, liver or kidney cancer. The sample consisted of CD4+ or CD8+ T cells sorted from blood, taken in a trial of the OX40 agonist ivuxolimab. CDR3: CASSVTGTHTEAFF. CDR3 sequence (DNA): TGTGCCAGCAGTGTCACAGGGACTCACACTGAAGCTTTCTTT.